This T cell receptor (beta chain) was found in a study of Ad26.COV2.S vaccination and SARS-CoV-2 variants. From germline, CDR1 is MDHEN and CDR2 SYDVKM. The CDR3 length is 16 residues. V lost 6 bases and J lost 3; bases outside the gene matches: 11. Treatment here: 19 received Ad26.COV2.S at low or high dose, single or two shots; 5 received placebo; per-sample allocation not given. It was on day 63 after the first vaccine or placebo injection that samples were taken. In its sample, this clone was seen once. The method was immunoSEQ multiplex PCR; TCRdb's version includes in-frame clones alone and lacks a portion of them. This table has around 450,000 clones, roughly 89% appearing once.

This TCR was recovered from a person aged 18-65 years who received the Ad26.COV2.S COVID-19 vaccine or a placebo. J is TRBJ1-1 and V is TRBV28, with 9 nucleotides matching TRBD1. This specimen was peripheral blood, taken in a trial of Ad26.COV2.S vaccine versus placebo. The CDR3 sequence is CASRPLGQGGDTEAFF. CDR3 coding DNA: TGTGCCAGCAGACCCCTGGGACAGGGTGGGGACACTGAAGCTTTCTTT.